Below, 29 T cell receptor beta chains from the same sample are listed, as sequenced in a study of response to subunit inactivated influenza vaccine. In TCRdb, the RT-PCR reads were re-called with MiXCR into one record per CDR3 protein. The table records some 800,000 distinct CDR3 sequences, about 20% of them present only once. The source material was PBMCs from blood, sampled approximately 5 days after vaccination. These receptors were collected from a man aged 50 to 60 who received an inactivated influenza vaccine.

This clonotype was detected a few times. CDR3 sequence: CASSLHRGIYEQYF. CDR3 nucleotide sequence: TGTGCCAGCAGCCTTCACAGGGGTATCTACGAGCAGTACTTC. The genes are TRBV3-1 and TRBJ2-7; 7 bases are a match to TRBD1. CDR3 length: 14 amino acids. Germline CDR1 reads LGHDT; CDR2 reads YNNKEL (reference sequence). The V segment lost 4 bases and the J segment 3 bases; nucleotides outside the gene matches: 6.

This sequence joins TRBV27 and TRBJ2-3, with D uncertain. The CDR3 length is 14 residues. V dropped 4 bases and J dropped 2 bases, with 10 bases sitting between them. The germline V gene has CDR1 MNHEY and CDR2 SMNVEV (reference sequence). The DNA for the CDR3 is TGTGCCAGCAGTTCATTTTATCACACAGATACGCAGTATTTT. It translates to CASSSFYHTDTQYF.

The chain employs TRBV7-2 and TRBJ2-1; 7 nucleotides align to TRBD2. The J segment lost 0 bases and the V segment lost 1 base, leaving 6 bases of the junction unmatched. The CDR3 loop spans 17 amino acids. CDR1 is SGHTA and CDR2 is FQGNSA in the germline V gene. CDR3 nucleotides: TGTGCCAGCAGCTTAGGTGCGGGGGTGAGCTCCTACAATGAGCAGTTCTTC. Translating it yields CASSLGAGVSSYNEQFF.

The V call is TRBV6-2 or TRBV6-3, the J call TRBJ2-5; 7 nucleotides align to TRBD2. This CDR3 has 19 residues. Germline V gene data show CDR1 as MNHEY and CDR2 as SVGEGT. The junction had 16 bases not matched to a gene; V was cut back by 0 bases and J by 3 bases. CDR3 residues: CASSYSYPSGAHKKETQYF. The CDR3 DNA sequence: TGTGCCAGCAGTTACTCGTATCCTAGCGGAGCCCATAAAAAAGAGACCCAGTACTTC.

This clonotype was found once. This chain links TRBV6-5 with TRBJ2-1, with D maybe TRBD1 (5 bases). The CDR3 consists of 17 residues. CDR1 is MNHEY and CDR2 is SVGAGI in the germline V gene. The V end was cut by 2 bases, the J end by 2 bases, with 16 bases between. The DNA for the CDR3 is TGTGCCAGCAGTTACCCCTTTGACAGTGTTGCCTACAATGAGCAGTTCTTC. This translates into CASSYPFDSVAYNEQFF.

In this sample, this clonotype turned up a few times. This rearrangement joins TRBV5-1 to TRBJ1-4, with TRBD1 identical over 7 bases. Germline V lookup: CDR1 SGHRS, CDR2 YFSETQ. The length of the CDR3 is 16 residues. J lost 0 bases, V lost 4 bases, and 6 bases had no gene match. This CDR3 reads CASSRDRTATNEKLFF. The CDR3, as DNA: TGCGCCAGCAGCCGGGACAGAACTGCAACTAATGAAAAACTGTTTTTT.

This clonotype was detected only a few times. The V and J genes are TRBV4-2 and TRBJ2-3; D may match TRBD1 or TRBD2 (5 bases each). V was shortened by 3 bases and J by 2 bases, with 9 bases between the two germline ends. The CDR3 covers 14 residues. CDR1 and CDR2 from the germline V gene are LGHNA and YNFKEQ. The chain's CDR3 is CASSHGTPTDTQYF. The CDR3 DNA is TGTGCCAGCAGCCACGGGACCCCCACAGATACGCAGTATTTT.

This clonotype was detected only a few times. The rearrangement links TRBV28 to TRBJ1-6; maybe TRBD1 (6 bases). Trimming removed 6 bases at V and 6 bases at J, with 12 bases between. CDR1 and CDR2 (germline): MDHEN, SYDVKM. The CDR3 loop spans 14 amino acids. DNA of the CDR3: TGTGCCAGCAGAAACGGACAGATTAATTCACCCCTCCACTTT. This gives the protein CASRNGQINSPLHF.

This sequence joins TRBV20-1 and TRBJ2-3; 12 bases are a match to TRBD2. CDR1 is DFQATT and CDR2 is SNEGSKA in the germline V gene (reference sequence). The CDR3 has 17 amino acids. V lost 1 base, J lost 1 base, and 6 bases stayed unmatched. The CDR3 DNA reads TGCAGTGCTAGAGGGCTAGCGGGAGGGCCCCGCACAGATACGCAGTATTTT. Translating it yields CSARGLAGGPRTDTQYF.

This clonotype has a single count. This CDR3 is CASSDTGTETQYF. The CDR3 DNA follows: TGCGCCAGCAGTGACACAGGGACGGAGACCCAGTACTTC. The chain couples TRBV10-2 to TRBJ2-5, with D perhaps TRBD1 (6 bases). CDR1 is WSHSY, CDR2 SAAADI, per germline. The CDR3 has 13 amino acids. The V end was cut by 3 bases, the J end by 5 bases, with 10 bases between.

CDR3 DNA sequence: TGCAGTGCTACCCCGGGACACCTTAGCGCCCTGACTTTC. Its translation is CSATPGHLSALTF. V is TRBV20-1 and J is TRBJ2-6, with D possibly TRBD1 on 6 matching bases. This CDR3 comprises 13 residues. The germline gives CDR1 DFQATT, CDR2 SNEGSKA (reference sequence). V shed 4 bases and J shed 15 bases, with 19 bases lying between them.

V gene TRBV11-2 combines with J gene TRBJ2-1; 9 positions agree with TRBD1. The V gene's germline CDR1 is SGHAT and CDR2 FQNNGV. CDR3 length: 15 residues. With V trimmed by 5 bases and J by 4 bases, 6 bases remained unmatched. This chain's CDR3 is CASSPGTGWYNEQFF. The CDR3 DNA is TGTGCCAGCAGCCCCGGGACAGGGTGGTACAATGAGCAGTTCTTC.

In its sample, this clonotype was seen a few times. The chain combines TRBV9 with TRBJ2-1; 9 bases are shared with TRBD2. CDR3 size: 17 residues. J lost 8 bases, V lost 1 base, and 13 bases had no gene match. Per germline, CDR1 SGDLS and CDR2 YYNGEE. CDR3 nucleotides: TGTGCCAGCAGCGTAAATATAAATGGGACTAGCATGCATGAGCAGTTCTTC. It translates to CASSVNINGTSMHEQFF.

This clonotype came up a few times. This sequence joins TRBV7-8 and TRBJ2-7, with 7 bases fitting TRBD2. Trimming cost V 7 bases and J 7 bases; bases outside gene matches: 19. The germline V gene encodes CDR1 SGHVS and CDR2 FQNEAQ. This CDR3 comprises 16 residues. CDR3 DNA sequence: TGTGCCAGCACCTATGGGGGGGATCCTAGCGGTAAAGAGCAGTACTTC. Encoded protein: CASTYGGDPSGKEQYF.

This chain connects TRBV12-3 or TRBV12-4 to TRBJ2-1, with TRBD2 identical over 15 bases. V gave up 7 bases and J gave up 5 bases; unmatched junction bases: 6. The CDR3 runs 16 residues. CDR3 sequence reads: CASTSGLAGGHNEQFF. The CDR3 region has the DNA TGTGCCAGCACCTCGGGACTAGCGGGGGGCCACAATGAGCAGTTCTTC.

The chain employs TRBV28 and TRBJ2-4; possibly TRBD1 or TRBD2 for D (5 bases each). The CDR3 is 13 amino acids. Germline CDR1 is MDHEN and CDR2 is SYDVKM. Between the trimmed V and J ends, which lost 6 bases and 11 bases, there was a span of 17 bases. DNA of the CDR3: TGTGCCAGCAGCCCCAATCGGGACGCTCTTCAGTACTTC. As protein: CASSPNRDALQYF. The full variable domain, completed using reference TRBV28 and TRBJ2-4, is DVKVTQSSRYLVKRTGEKVFLECVQDMDHENMFWYRQDPGLGLRLIYFSYDVKMKEKGDIPEGYSVSREKKERFSLILESASTNQTSMYLCASSPNRDALQYFGAGTRLSVL.

The CDR3 reads CASSYSDGREETQYF. The CDR3 DNA is TGTGCCAGCAGTTACTCGGATGGACGGGAAGAGACCCAGTACTTC. The chain has TRBV6-5 and TRBJ2-5; D gene ambiguous. The CDR3 loop spans 15 amino acids. Germline-derived CDR1 and CDR2 are MNHEY and SVGAGI. V was cut by 0 bases and J by 3 bases, with 11 bases left in between.

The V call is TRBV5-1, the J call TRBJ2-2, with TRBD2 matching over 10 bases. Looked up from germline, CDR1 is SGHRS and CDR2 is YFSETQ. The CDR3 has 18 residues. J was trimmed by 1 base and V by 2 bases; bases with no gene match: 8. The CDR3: CASSFPSRLAGNTGELFF. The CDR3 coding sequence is TGCGCCAGCAGCTTCCCTTCGCGACTAGCGGGGAACACCGGGGAGCTGTTTTTT. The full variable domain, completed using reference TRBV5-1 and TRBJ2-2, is KAGVTQTPRYLIKTRGQQVTLSCSPISGHRSVSWYQQTPGQGLQFLFEYFSETQRNKGNFPGRFSGRQFSNSRSEMNVSTLELGDSALYLCASSFPSRLAGNTGELFFGEGSRLTVL.

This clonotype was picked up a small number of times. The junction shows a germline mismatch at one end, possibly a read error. As DNA, the CDR3 is TGTGCCAGCAGCTTAGCACAGGGGAAGGGGTACGAGCATTACTTC. Translating gives CASSLAQGKGYEHYF. This chain connects TRBV7-2 to TRBJ2-7; 7 bases align to TRBD1. Germline loops: CDR1 SGHTA, CDR2 FQGNSA. This CDR3 contains 15 residues.

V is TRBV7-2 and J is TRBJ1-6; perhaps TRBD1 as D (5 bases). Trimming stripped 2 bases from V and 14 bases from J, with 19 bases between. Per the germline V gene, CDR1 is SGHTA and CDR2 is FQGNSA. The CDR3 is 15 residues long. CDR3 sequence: CASSLRGRPQGSLHF. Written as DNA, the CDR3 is TGTGCCAGCAGCTTAAGGGGCAGACCTCAAGGTTCCCTCCACTTT. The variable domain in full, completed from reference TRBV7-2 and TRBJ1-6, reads GAGVSQSPSNKVTEKGKDVELRCDPISGHTALYWYRQSLGQGLEFLIYFQGNSAPDKSGLPSDRFSAERTGGSVSTLTIQRTQQEDSAVYLCASSLRGRPQGSLHFGNGTRLTVT.

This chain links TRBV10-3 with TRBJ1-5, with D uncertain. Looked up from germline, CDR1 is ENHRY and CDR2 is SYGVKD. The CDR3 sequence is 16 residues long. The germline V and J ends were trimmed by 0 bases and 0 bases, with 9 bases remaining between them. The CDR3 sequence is CAISESVGRSNQPQHF. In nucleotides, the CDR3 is TGTGCCATCAGTGAGTCGGTGGGCCGTAGCAATCAGCCCCAGCATTTT.

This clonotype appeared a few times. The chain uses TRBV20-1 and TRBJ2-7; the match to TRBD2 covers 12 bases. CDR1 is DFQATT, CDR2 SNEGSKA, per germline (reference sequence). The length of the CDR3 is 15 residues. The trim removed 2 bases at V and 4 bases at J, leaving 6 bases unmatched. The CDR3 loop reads CSARLTSGGTYEQYF. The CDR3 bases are TGCAGTGCTAGATTGACTAGCGGGGGAACGTACGAGCAGTACTTC.

CDR3 sequence reads: CASSKAGGPDTQYF. CDR3 DNA: TGTGCCAGCAGTAAAGCAGGGGGCCCAGATACGCAGTATTTT. V usage is TRBV25-1 and J usage is TRBJ2-3; 8 bases match TRBD1. Germline V gene data show CDR1 as MGHDK and CDR2 as SYGVNS. This CDR3 has 14 residues. The J segment lost 4 bases and the V segment lost 5 bases, leaving 5 bases of the junction unmatched.

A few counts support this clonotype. In DNA form, the CDR3 reads TGTGCCAGCAGCTTATTCAAGCGGGGGGGCAGAGAGACCCAGTACTTC. This translates into CASSLFKRGGRETQYF. This rearrangement joins TRBV7-2 to TRBJ2-5; 10 bases line up with TRBD2. V was clipped by 2 bases and J by 4 bases; unmatched bases: 7. CDR1 and CDR2 from the germline V gene are SGHTA and FQGNSA. This CDR3 is built from 16 residues.

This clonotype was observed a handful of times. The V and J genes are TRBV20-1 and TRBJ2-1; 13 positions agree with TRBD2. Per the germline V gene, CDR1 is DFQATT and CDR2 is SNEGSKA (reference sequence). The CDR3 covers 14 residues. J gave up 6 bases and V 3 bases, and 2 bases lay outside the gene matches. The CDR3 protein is CSASGTSGVNEQFF. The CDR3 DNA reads TGCAGTGCTAGCGGGACTAGCGGGGTCAATGAGCAGTTCTTC.

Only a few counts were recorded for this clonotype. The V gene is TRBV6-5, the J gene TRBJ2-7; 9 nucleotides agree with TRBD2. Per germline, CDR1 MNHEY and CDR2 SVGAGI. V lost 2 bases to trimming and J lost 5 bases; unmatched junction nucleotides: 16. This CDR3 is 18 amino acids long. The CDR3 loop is CASSYPHHPAGGANEQYF. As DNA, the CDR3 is TGTGCCAGCAGTTACCCTCACCATCCTGCGGGAGGGGCAAACGAGCAGTACTTC.

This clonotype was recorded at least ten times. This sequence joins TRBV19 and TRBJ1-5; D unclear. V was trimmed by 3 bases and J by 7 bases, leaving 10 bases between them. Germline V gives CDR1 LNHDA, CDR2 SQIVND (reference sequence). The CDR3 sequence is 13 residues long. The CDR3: CASSIGQRQPQHF. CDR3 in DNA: TGTGCCAGTAGTATCGGGCAGCGACAGCCCCAGCATTTT.

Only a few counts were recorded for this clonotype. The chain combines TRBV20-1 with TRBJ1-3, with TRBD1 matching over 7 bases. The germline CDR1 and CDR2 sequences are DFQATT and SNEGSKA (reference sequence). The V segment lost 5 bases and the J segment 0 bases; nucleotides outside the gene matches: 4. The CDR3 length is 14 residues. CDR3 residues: CSASTGSSGNTIYF. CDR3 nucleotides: TGCAGTGCTTCGACAGGGTCCTCTGGAAACACCATATATTTT.

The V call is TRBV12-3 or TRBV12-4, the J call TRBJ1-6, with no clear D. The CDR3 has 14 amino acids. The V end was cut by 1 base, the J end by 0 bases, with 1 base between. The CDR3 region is CASSLGSYNSPLHF. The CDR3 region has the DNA TGTGCCAGCAGTTTAGGCTCCTATAATTCACCCCTCCACTTT.